The sequence of this T cell receptor beta chain was determined in a study of CD8 T cells in ankylosing spondylitis. As to this clonotype: Its target is unknown.

The TCR beta libraries were generated through quantitative 5'-RACE incorporating molecular barcodes. Via MiXCR, TCRdb re-called the 5' RACE reads, giving one row per CDR3 protein. The sample lists about 800,000 distinct CDR3 sequences; about an eighth were seen once. Overall study findings and caveats: Reports of some motif variants in reactive arthritis synovial fluid and blood predate this one. Those disease-linked clones were CD8+; they were also relatively rare in peripheral blood. What appeared characteristic of ankylosing spondylitis blood was a TCR beta motif of several highly homologous variants. Clones linked to disease were reported to show significant enrichment in matched ankylosing spondylitis synovial fluid.

The germline gives CDR1 SQVTM, CDR2 ANQGSEA. V dropped 3 bases and J dropped 2; count of bases not matched to a gene: 9. The CDR3 has 16 residues. V and J are TRBV29-1 and TRBJ2-1, with 8 bases identical to TRBD2. The sequence derives from a male donor with ankylosing spondylitis. Sequencing used blood, either unsorted or a sorted T cell fraction (not recorded which). The CDR3 loop reads CSVEDGRAEAYNEQFF. The CDR3, as DNA: TGCAGCGTTGAGGACGGGAGGGCCGAGGCCTACAATGAGCAGTTCTTC.